This T cell receptor (beta chain) was documented in a study of identical twins. The table lists this clonotype with a few counts. Its antigen is not known. Study-wide results and limits: Invariant MAIT and iNKT cells are populations that could partly confound zero-insertion analyses. Reduced insertions were recorded for abundant cord blood beta clonotypes, with no such pattern in memory repertoires.

Each donor was a healthy Caucasian. The authors used template switching to add a universal primer site and gave cDNA unique molecular identifiers. A single record per CDR3 protein comes from TCRdb applying MiXCR to the 5' RACE reads. Among approximately 890,000 distinct CDR3 sequences listed, roughly 12% were seen once. Another study also made use of these data, one on yellow fever vaccine responses in identical twins.

The sample consisted of PBMCs. The TCR originated in a woman aged 18 to 35 in good health.

The CDR3 DNA reads as TGTGCCAGCAGCACCTTACAGGGGGTGAACACTGAAGCTTTCTTT. It specifies CASSTLQGVNTEAFF. J is TRBJ1-1 and V is TRBV11-2; TRBD1 aligns across 8 bases. The CDR3 extends over 15 amino acids. Germline-derived CDR1 and CDR2 are SGHAT and FQNNGV. V was clipped by 5 bases and J by 0 bases; unmatched bases: 5.